The rows below give T cell receptor beta chains drawn from one sample of a study of blood T cell repertoires in COVID-19. Some clones are missing from TCRdb's copy, which holds only in-frame ones; the method was immunoSEQ multiplex PCR. The repertoire consists of fewer than 250,000 clones, with 88% occurring once and the leading ten covering around 5.9%. Source material: peripheral blood. The receptors stem from a woman between 40 and 55 years old who had recovered from COVID-19. The CDR3 runs from the conserved cysteine through the conserved F or W. D genes are given only for firm matches. Size values are once, few and many counts, or a class for expanded clones, and some rows have none.

V gene	J gene	clone size	D gene	CDR3 protein	CDR3 DNA
TRBV28	TRBJ1-1	.	.	CASRPGRTNTEAFF	TGTGCCAGCAGACCTGGGCGTACGAACACTGAAGCTTTCTTT
TRBV3-1/TRBV3-2	TRBJ1-5	once	.	CASSQGGGSNQPQHF	TGTGCCAGCAGCCAAGGAGGTGGAAGCAATCAGCCCCAGCATTTT
TRBV7-9	TRBJ1-4	.	.	CASSTYRDEEKLFF	TGTGCCAGCAGCACGTACAGGGATGAGGAAAAACTGTTTTTT
TRBV29-1	TRBJ1-2	.	.	CSVGARVGYTF	TGCAGCGTGGGGGCCAGGGTGGGCTACACCTTC
TRBV3-1/TRBV3-2	TRBJ2-7	few	TRBD2	CASSQGSGGYEQYF	TGTGCCAGCAGCCAAGGGTCGGGGGGCTACGAGCAGTACTTC
TRBV5-4	TRBJ1-5	.	TRBD1	CASSPFSGQGAPGGNQPQHF	TGTGCCAGCAGCCCCTTCTCTGGACAGGGGGCTCCTGGGGGCAATCAGCCCCAGCATTTT
TRBV19	TRBJ2-3	.	TRBD2	CASSKPGLATTDTQYF	TGTGCCAGTAGTAAACCGGGACTAGCGACGACAGATACGCAGTATTTT
TRBV3-1/TRBV3-2	TRBJ1-2	.	.	CASSQGLSYGYTF	TGTGCCAGCAGCCAAGGTCTGAGCTATGGCTACACCTTC
TRBV28	TRBJ2-7	.	.	CASSPIEANQPKRYSYEQYF	TGTGCCAGCAGTCCTATCGAGGCGAACCAACCGAAGCGGTACTCCTACGAGCAGTACTTC
TRBV7-2	TRBJ2-1	.	.	CASSLAGSSYNEQFF	TGTGCCAGCAGCTTAGCGGGGAGCTCCTACAATGAGCAGTTCTTC
TRBV19	TRBJ1-2	.	TRBD1	CASRQGHYGYTF	TGTGCCAGCCGACAGGGGCACTATGGCTACACCTTC
TRBV3-1/TRBV3-2	TRBJ1-1	once	TRBD1	CASTRSGGGLITFF	TGTGCCAGCACAAGGTCAGGGGGCGGGTTAATCACTTTCTTT
TRBV19	TRBJ2-7	.	TRBD2	CASSMGGRDGEQYF	TGTGCCAGTAGTATGGGCGGGAGAGACGGCGAGCAGTACTTC
TRBV7-9	TRBJ1-4	.	.	CASSPQGIREKLFF	TGTGCCAGCAGCCCACAGGGAATCAGAGAAAAACTGTTTTTT
TRBV7-8	TRBJ1-5	.	.	CASSFDSGQPQHF	TGTGCCAGCAGCTTCGATTCAGGTCAGCCCCAGCATTTT
TRBV7-9	TRBJ2-7	.	.	CASSLGPAGITYEQYF	TGTGCCAGCAGCTTAGGTCCAGCGGGTATTACCTACGAGCAGTACTTC
TRBV4-2	TRBJ2-1	.	.	CASSQFFSGAVGNEQFF	TGTGCCAGCAGCCAATTCTTTTCGGGAGCCGTAGGCAATGAGCAGTTCTTC
TRBV5-1	TRBJ2-2	.	TRBD1	CASSLNRPTGNGELFF	TGCGCCAGCAGCTTGAATCGCCCGACAGGGAACGGGGAGCTGTTTTTT
TRBV12-3/TRBV12-4	TRBJ1-1	.	.	CASSWGGATEAFF	TGTGCCAGCAGTTGGGGGGGGGCCACTGAAGCTTTCTTT
TRBV5-8	TRBJ2-3	.	TRBD2	CASSSSGHTDTQYF	TGTGCCAGCAGCTCTAGCGGCCACACAGATACGCAGTATTTT
TRBV6-5	TRBJ1-5	.	.	CASSLDSQPQHF	TGTGCCAGCAGTCTAGACAGTCAGCCCCAGCATTTT
TRBV30	TRBJ1-2	.	TRBD1	CACGQGGYGYTF	TGTGCCTGCGGACAGGGAGGCTATGGCTACACCTTC
TRBV11-2	TRBJ2-1	.	.	CASSRDRTPTSNNEQFF	TGTGCCAGCAGCCGAGACAGGACACCAACATCAAACAATGAGCAGTTCTTC
TRBV2	TRBJ2-2	.	TRBD1	CASREQGDSNTGELFF	TGTGCCAGCAGGGAACAGGGGGACTCGAACACCGGGGAGCTGTTTTTT
TRBV5-4	TRBJ2-2	.	.	CASTRDPGETGELFF	TGTGCCAGCACCCGGGATCCGGGAGAGACCGGGGAGCTGTTTTTT
TRBV5-1	TRBJ2-4	.	.	CASHNGRTGGDIQYF	TGCGCCAGTCATAATGGCAGGACCGGCGGGGACATTCAGTACTTC
TRBV30	TRBJ1-1	.	TRBD1	CAWSVRDPRGPFF	TGTGCCTGGAGCGTCCGGGACCCCAGGGGGCCTTTCTTT
TRBV6-6	TRBJ1-4	.	.	CASSHDMGLATNEKLFF	TGTGCCAGCAGTCACGACATGGGACTTGCAACTAATGAAAAACTGTTTTTT
TRBV11-2	TRBJ1-1	once	TRBD1	CASSLQQGMNTEAFF	TGTGCCAGCAGCTTACAACAGGGGATGAACACTGAAGCTTTCTTT
TRBV6-4	TRBJ2-3	.	.	CASSDGTSGADTQYF	TGTGCCAGCAGTGACGGGACAAGCGGCGCAGATACGCAGTATTTT
TRBV28	TRBJ1-5	.	TRBD1	CASSFSPIKAVYRGNQPQHF	TGTGCCAGCAGTTTCTCCCCCATTAAGGCGGTATACAGGGGGAATCAGCCCCAGCATTTT
TRBV18	TRBJ1-5	.	.	CASSPWSFLKGGNQPQHF	TGTGCCAGCTCACCATGGTCTTTCCTGAAAGGGGGCAATCAGCCCCAGCATTTT
TRBV5-4	TRBJ2-1	.	TRBD2	CASSLGGTSGTNEQFF	TGTGCCAGCAGCTTGGGGGGGACTAGCGGGACTAATGAGCAGTTCTTC
TRBV11-2	TRBJ2-6	once	.	CASSAPERANVLTF	TGTGCCAGCAGCGCGCCCGAGAGGGCCAACGTCCTGACTTTC
TRBV15	TRBJ1-1	.	.	CATSRDQGSTEAFF	TGTGCCACCAGCAGAGATCAGGGTAGCACTGAAGCTTTCTTT
TRBV7-2	TRBJ1-2	.	.	CASSLDSYYGYTF	TGTGCCAGCAGCTTGGACAGCTACTATGGCTACACCTTC
TRBV6-6	TRBJ2-7	.	.	CASSYSISTPGDEQYF	TGTGCCAGCAGTTACTCGATAAGTACTCCAGGGGACGAGCAGTACTTC
TRBV19	TRBJ1-2	.	TRBD1	CASTRGLGYGYTF	TGTGCCAGCACCAGGGGGCTAGGCTATGGCTACACCTTC
TRBV11-2	TRBJ2-7	few	.	CASSLTRTPSEQYF	TGTGCCAGCAGCTTAACTAGAACCCCCTCCGAGCAGTACTTC
TRBV6-6	TRBJ1-6	.	.	CASSSPGVGVISPLHF	TGTGCCAGCAGTAGCCCCGGGGTTGGGGTTATTTCACCCCTCCACTTT
TRBV6-6	TRBJ1-6	.	TRBD1	CASSLGQEPSPLHF	TGTGCCAGCAGCCTGGGACAGGAACCTTCACCCCTCCACTTT
TRBV11-2	TRBJ1-1	.	TRBD1	CASSPRGQLMNTEAFF	TGTGCCAGCAGCCCACGGGGACAGCTGATGAACACTGAAGCTTTCTTT